Sequencing of this T cell receptor beta chain was carried out in a study of T-cell memory formation after mild COVID-19. Study summary: Largely, TCR clusters stayed within a single donor. Findings of the study overall: Cross-reactive memory apparently joined, as some responding clones appeared in pre-infection memory. Contracting clones from day 15 to 85 showed balanced CD4/CD8; later expanders favored CD4+.

Per the germline V gene, CDR1 is DFQATT and CDR2 is SNEGSKA (reference sequence). Trimming shortened V by 6 bases and J by 1 base, and 9 bases separated the two germline ends. The CDR3 runs to 12 residues. In regard to this clonotype: Its antigen remains unknown.

TCRdb re-analysed the 5' RACE reads in MiXCR, keeping a single row per CDR3 protein. The sample lists 290,000 or so distinct CDR3 sequences, less than 20% occurring once. The chain employs TRBV20-1 and TRBJ1-1; D is uncertain. This sequence originates from a man younger than 35 who had mild COVID-19 (a few samples of this study predate the infection). Cell type and time point are not known. The specimen was PBMCs or a T cell subset sorted from them (not recorded which). In DNA, the CDR3 is TGCAGTGCGAACACAAGGAACACTGAAGCTTTCTTT. Residues: CSANTRNTEAFF.